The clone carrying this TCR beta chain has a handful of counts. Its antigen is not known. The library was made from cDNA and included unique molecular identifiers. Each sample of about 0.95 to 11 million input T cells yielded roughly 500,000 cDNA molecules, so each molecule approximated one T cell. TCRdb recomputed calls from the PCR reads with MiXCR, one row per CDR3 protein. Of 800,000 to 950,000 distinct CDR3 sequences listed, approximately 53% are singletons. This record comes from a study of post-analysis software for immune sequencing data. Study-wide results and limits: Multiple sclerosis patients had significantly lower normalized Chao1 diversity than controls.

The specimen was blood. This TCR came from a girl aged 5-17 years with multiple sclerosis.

CDR3 DNA sequence: TGCAGCGTTGAATTACAGGGGGAAGGGGCCAACGTCCTGACTTTC. It yields the protein CSVELQGEGANVLTF. The chain has TRBV29-1 and TRBJ2-6; TRBD1 aligns across 8 bases. After removal of 2 bases from V and 4 bases from J, the junction contained 4 bases not matched to a gene. The CDR3 length is 15 residues. Germline V lookup: CDR1 SQVTM, CDR2 ANQGSEA.